This T cell receptor (beta chain) stems from a study of blood T cell repertoires in COVID-19. The CDR3 loop spans 14 amino acids. The germline CDR1 and CDR2 sequences are MGHDK and SYGVNS. V was clipped by 2 bases and J by 0 bases, with 7 bases between them. TCRdb keeps only in-frame clones here, not all; method: immunoSEQ multiplex PCR. Of approximately 360,000 clones listed, roughly 90% are singletons. Sequencing was performed on PBMCs or T cells enriched from blood (not recorded which). The rearrangement uses TRBV25-1 and TRBJ1-1; D ambiguous. The TCR comes from a woman aged 25 to 39 with acute COVID-19. CDR3 in DNA: TGTGCCAGCAGTGAAGGGCAAGTGAACACTGAAGCTTTCTTT. Encoded protein: CASSEGQVNTEAFF.